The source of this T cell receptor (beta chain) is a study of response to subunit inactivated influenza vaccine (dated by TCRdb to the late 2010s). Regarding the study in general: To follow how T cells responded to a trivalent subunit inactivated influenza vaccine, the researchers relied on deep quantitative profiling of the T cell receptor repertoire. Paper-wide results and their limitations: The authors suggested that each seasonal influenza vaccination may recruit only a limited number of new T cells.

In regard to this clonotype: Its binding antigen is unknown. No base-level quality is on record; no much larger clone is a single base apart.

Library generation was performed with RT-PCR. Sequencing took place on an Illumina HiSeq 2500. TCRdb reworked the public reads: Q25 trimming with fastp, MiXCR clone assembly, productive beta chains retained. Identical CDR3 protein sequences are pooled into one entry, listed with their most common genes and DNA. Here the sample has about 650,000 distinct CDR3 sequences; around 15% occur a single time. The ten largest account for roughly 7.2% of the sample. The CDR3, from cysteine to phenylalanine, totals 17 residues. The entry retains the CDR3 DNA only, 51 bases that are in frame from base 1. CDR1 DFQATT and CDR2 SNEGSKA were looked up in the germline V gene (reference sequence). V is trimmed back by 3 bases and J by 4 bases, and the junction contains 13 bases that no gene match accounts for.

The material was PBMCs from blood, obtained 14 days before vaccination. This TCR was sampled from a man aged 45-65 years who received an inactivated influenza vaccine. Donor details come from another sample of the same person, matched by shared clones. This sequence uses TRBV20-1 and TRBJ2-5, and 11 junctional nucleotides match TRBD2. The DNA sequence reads TGCAGTGCTAGGAGGCCGGGACTAGCGGTTTCGGGAGAGACCCAGTACTTC. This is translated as CSARRPGLAVSGETQYF.